This T cell receptor (beta chain) was identified during a study of cytomegalovirus exposure and HLA in healthy donors. Those who donated were healthy bone marrow donors. The PCR was carried out with 60 Vbeta primers and 13 Jbeta primers. Clones were read by immunoSEQ multiplex PCR, and TCRdb kept only the in-frame ones, dropping some. The repertoire consists of about 93,000 clones, with around 77% occurring once and the leading ten covering around 6.7%. The CDR3 is 14 residues long. V was clipped by 9 bases and J by 7 bases; unmatched bases: 9. The V gene's germline CDR1 is MNHEY and CDR2 SMNVEV (reference sequence).

This rearrangement joins TRBV27 to TRBJ1-5; 10 nucleotides line up with TRBD1. This sequence was found in a young man in good health and CMV-seronegative. Source material: PBMCs. As DNA, the CDR3 is TGTGCCAGTACGCCGGGACAGGGGTGGCAGCCCCAGCATTTT. Residues: CASTPGQGWQPQHF.